This TCR beta chain was sequenced in a study of blood T cell repertoires in COVID-19. Background on the study: COVID-19 samples, acute and convalescent, were from the United States, Italy and Spain. The cDNA or gDNA used as material had been derived from T cells, B-cell-depleted T cells, or PBMCs.

Profiling relied on immunoSEQ multiplex PCR, and the TCRdb table lists in-frame clones only, not all of them. The sample carries about 180,000 clones, about 82% recorded once. Researchers sorted participants into cohorts using their self-reported clinical history. Germline assignment: CDR1 MDHEN and CDR2 SYDVKM. J was trimmed by 5 bases and V by 4 bases; bases with no gene match: 8. This CDR3 has 15 amino acids. The chain is built from TRBV28 and TRBJ2-3; 8 bases are shared with TRBD2. This TCR was recovered from a woman aged 30 to 39 who had recovered from COVID-19. The sample comprised PBMCs or T cells enriched from blood (not recorded which). This CDR3 reads CASSSRGGFVDTQYF. The CDR3 bases are TGTGCCAGCAGTTCCCGCGGGGGGTTTGTAGATACGCAGTATTTT.